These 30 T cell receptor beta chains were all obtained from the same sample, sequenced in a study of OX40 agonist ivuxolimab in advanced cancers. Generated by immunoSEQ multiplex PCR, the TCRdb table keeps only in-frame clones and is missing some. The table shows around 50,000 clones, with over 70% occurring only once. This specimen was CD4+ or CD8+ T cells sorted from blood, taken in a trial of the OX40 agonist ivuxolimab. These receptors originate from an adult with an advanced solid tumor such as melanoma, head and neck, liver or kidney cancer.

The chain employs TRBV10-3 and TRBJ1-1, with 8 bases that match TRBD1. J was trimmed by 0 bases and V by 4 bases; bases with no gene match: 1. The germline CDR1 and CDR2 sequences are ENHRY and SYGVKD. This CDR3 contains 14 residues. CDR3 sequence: CAISGDRLNTEAFF. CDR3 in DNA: TGTGCCATCAGTGGGGACAGGTTGAACACTGAAGCTTTCTTT.

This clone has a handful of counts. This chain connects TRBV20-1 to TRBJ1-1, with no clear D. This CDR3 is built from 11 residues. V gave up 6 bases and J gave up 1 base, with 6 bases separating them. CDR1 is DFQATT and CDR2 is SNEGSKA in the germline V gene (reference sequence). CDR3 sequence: CSAEGNTEAFF. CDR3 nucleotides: TGCAGTGCGGAGGGGAACACTGAAGCTTTCTTT.

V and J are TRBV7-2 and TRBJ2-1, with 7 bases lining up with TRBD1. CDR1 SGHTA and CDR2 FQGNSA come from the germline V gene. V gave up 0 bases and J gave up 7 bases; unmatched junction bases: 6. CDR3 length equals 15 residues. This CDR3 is CASSLASGGVNEQFF. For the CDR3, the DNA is TGTGCCAGCAGCTTAGCGTCAGGGGGAGTAAATGAGCAGTTCTTC.

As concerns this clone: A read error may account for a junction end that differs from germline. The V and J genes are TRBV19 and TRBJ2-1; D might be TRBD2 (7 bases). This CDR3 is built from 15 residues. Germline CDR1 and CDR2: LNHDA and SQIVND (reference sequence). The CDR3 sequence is CASSKGGGIYNEQFF. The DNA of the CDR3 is TGTGCCAGCAGTAAGGGGGGGGGCATCTACAATGAGCAGTTCTTC.

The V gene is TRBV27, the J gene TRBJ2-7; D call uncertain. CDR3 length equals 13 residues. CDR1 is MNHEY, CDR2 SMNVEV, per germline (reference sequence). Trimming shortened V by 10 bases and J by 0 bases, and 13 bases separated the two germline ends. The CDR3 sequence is CATKDASSYEQYF. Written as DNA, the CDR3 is TGTGCCACCAAGGACGCCTCCTCCTACGAGCAGTACTTC.

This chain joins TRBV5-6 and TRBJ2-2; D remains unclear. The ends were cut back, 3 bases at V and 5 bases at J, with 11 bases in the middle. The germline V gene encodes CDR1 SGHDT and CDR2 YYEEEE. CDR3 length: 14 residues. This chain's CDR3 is CASSYERMTGELFF. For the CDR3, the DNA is TGTGCCAGCAGCTATGAGAGGATGACCGGGGAGCTGTTTTTT.

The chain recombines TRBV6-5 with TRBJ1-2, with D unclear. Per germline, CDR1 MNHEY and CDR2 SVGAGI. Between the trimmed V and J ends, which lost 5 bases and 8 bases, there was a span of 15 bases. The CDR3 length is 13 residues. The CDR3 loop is CASSASWGGGYTF. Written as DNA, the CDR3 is TGTGCCAGCAGTGCGTCGTGGGGAGGAGGCTACACCTTC.

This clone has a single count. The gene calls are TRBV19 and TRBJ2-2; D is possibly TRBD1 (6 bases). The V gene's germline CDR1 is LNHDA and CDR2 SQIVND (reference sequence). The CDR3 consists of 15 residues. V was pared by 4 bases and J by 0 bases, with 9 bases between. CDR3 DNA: TGTGCCAGTAGTAGGGACATAGCGAACACCGGGGAGCTGTTTTTT. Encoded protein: CASSRDIANTGELFF.

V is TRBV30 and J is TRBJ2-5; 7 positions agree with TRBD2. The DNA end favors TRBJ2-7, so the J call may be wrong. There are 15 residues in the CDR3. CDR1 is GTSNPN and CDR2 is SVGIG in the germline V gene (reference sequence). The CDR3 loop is CAWSAGGRSSYEQYF. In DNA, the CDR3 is TGTGCCTGGAGTGCGGGGGGAAGGAGCTCCTACGAGCAGTACTTC.

The CDR3 is CASTPLQSYNSPLHF. CDR3 DNA sequence: TGTGCCAGCACCCCACTACAGTCGTATAATTCACCCCTCCACTTT. This chain connects TRBV6-5 to TRBJ1-6; D is ambiguous. Trimming cost V 7 bases and J 4 bases, with 14 bases left between them. Germline V gene lookup returns CDR1 MNHEY and CDR2 SVGAGI. This CDR3 spans 15 amino acids.

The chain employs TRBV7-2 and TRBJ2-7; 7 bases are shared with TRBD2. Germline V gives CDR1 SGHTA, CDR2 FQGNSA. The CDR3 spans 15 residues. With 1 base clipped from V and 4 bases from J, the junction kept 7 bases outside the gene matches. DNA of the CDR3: TGTGCCAGCAGCTTAGTGCTGGGACTAAAATACGAGCAGTACTTC. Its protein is CASSLVLGLKYEQYF.

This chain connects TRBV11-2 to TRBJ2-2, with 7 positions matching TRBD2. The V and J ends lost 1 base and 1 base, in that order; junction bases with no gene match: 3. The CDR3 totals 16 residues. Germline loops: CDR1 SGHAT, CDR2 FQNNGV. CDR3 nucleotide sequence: TGTGCCAGCAGCTTAGGGCTAGCGGAGAACACCGGGGAGCTGTTTTTT. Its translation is CASSLGLAENTGELFF.

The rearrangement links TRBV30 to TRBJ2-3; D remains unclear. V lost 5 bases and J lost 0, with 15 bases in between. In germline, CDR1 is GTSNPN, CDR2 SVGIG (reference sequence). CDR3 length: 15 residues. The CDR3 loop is CAWSRIADSTDTQYF. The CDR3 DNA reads TGTGCCTGGTCTCGGATCGCCGATAGCACAGATACGCAGTATTTT. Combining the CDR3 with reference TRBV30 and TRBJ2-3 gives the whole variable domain SQTIHQWPATLVQPVGSPLSLECTVEGTSNPNLYWYRQAAGRGLQLLFYSVGIGQISSEVPQNLSASRPQDRQFILSSKKLLLSDSGFYLCAWSRIADSTDTQYFGPGTRLTVL.

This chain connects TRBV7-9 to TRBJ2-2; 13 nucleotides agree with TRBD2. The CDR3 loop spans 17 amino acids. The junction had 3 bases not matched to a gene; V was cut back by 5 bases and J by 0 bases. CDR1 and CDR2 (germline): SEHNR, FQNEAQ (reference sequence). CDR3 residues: CASSAGTSGTNTGELFF. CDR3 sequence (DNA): TGTGCCAGCAGCGCCGGGACTAGCGGGACGAACACCGGGGAGCTGTTTTTT.

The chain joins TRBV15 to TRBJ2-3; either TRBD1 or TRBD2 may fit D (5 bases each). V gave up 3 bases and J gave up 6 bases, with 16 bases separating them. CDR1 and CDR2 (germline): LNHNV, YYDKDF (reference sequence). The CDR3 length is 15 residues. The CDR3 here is CATSSGWGSGDTQYF. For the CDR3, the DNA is TGTGCCACCAGCAGCGGCTGGGGGTCCGGCGATACGCAGTATTTT.

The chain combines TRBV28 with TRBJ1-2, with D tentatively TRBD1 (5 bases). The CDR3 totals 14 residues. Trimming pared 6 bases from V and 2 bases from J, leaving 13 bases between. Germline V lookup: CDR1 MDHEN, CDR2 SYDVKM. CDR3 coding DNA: TGTGCCAGCAGGACAACAGGAAAAAACTATGGCTACACCTTC. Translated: CASRTTGKNYGYTF.

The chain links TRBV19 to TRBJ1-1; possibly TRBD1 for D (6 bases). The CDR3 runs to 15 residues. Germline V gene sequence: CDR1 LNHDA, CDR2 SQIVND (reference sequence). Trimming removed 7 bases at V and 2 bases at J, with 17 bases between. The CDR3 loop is CASTPMGGTNTEAFF. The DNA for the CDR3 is TGTGCCAGTACCCCGATGGGGGGCACTAACACTGAAGCTTTCTTT.

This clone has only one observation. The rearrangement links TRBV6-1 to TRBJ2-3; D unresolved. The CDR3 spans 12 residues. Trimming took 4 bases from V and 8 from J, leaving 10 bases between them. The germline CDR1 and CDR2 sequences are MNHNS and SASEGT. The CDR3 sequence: CASSVKGSTQYF. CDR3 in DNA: TGTGCCAGCAGTGTTAAAGGCAGTACGCAGTATTTT.

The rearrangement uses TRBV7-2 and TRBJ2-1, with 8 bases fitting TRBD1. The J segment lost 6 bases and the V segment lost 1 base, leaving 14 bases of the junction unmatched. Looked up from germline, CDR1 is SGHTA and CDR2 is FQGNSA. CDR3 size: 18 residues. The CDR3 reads CASSLGPPTTGESNEQFF. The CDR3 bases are TGTGCCAGCAGCTTAGGCCCGCCGACGACAGGGGAGAGCAATGAGCAGTTCTTC.

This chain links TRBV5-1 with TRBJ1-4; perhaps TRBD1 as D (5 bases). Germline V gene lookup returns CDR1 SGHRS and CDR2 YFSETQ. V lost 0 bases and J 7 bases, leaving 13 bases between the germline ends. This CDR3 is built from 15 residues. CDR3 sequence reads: CASSLGQGEGEKLFF. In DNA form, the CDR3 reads TGCGCCAGCAGCTTGGGGCAGGGAGAGGGTGAAAAACTGTTTTTT. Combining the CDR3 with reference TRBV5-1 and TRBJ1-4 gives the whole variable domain KAGVTQTPRYLIKTRGQQVTLSCSPISGHRSVSWYQQTPGQGLQFLFEYFSETQRNKGNFPGRFSGRQFSNSRSEMNVSTLELGDSALYLCASSLGQGEGEKLFFGSGTQLSVL.

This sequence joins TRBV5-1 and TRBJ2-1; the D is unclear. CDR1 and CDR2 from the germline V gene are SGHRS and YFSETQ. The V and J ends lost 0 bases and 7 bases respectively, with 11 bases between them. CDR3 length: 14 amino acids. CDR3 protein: CASSLEVGLNEQFF. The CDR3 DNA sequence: TGCGCCAGCAGCTTGGAGGTAGGGTTAAATGAGCAGTTCTTC.

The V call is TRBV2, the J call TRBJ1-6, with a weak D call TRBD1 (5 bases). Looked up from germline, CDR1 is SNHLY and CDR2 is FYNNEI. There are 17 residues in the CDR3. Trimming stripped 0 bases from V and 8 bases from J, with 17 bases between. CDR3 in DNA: TGTGCCAGCAGTGAAGCTAAATGGGACGGTTGGTATTCACCCCTCCACTTT. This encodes CASSEAKWDGWYSPLHF. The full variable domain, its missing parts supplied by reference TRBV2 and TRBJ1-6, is EPEVTQTPSHQVTQMGQEVILRCVPISNHLYFYWYRQILGQKVEFLVSFYNNEISEKSEIFDDQFSVERPDGSNFTLKIRSTKLEDSAMYFCASSEAKWDGWYSPLHFGNGTRLTVT.

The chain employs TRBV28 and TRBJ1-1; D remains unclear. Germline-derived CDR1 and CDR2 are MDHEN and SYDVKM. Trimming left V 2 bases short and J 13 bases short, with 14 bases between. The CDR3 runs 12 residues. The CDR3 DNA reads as TGTGCCAGCAGTTTAGGGGAAGGGTTGGTTTTCTTT. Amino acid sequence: CASSLGEGLVFF.

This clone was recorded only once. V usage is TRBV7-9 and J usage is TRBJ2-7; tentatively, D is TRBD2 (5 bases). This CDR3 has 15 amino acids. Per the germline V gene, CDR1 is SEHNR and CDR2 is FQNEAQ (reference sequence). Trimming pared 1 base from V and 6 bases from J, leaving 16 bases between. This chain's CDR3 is CASSLVAGSPLEQYF. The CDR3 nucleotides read TGTGCCAGCAGCTTAGTGGCGGGTAGCCCTCTCGAGCAGTACTTC.

CDR3 amino acids: CSVEQAGGYNEQFF. CDR3 bases: TGCAGCGTTGAACAAGCGGGAGGGTACAATGAGCAGTTCTTC. V and J are TRBV29-1 and TRBJ2-1, with 10 bases aligning to TRBD2. The junction had 2 bases not matched to a gene; V was cut back by 2 bases and J by 4 bases. The CDR3 length is 14 residues. Germline-derived CDR1 and CDR2 are SQVTM and ANQGSEA.

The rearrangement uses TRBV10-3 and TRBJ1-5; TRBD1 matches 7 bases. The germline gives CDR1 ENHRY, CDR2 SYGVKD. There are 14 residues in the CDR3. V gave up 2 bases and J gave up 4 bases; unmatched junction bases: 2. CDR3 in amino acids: CAISEAGGNQPQHF. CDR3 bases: TGTGCCATCAGTGAGGCAGGGGGGAATCAGCCCCAGCATTTT.

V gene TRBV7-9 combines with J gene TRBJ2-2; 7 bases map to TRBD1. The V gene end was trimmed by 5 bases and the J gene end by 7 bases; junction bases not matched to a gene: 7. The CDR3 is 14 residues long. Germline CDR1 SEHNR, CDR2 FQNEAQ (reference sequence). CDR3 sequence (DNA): TGTGCCAGCAGCGCAGACAGGGTTAACGGGGAGCTGTTTTTT. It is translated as CASSADRVNGELFF.

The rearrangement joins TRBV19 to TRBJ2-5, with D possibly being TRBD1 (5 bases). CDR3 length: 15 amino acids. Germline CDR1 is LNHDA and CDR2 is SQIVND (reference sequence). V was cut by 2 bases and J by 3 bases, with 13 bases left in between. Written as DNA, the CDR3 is TGTGCCAGTAGTATAAGGTTGCCAGGGAAAGAGACCCAGTACTTC. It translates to CASSIRLPGKETQYF.

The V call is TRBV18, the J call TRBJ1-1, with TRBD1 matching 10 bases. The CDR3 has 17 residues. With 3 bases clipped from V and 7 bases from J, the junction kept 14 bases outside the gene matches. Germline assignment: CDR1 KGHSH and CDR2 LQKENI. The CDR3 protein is CASSPTTGGDGWIEAFF. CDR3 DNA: TGTGCCAGCTCACCTACGACAGGGGGCGATGGGTGGATTGAAGCTTTCTTT.

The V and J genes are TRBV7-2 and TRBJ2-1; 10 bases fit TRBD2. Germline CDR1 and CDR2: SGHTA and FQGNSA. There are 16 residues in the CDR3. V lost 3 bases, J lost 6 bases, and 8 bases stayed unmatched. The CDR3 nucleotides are TGTGCCAGCAGCTTCACACTAGCGGGACCCTCCAATGAGCAGTTCTTC. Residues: CASSFTLAGPSNEQFF.